This T cell receptor beta chain is drawn from a study of blood T cells in healthy people across ages. PCR was performed a second time for roughly 7 to 11 cycles using a sample-barcoded 5' primer and a J-beta primer mix. Each CDR3 protein gets one entry after TCRdb re-called the 5' RACE reads with MiXCR. The repertoire includes 1 million or so distinct CDR3 sequences, almost 25% of them detected once, and around 0.75% sits in the top ten. On this clonotype: Its target is unknown.

Healthy Caucasian individuals from Russia aged 6 to 90 served as donors. Germline V gene sequence: CDR1 SGHAT, CDR2 FQNNGV. The J segment lost 9 bases and the V segment lost 1 base, leaving 7 bases of the junction unmatched. The CDR3 has 15 residues. The study's findings and limits: Calculation of diversity from one million T cells yielded estimates considered to be underestimates.

The same specimen was also included in a second study, on T cells of mothers and their children. This second study notes: The sample comes from 8 or 9 healthy Caucasian donors: mothers and children.

The sequence was collected from a girl under 10 years old in good health. What was sequenced was blood. The V and J genes are TRBV11-2 and TRBJ2-1, with 9 bases fitting TRBD2. The CDR3 here is CASSLGLAGRGEQFF. As DNA, the CDR3 is TGTGCCAGCAGCTTAGGCCTAGCGGGGCGGGGTGAGCAGTTCTTC.